This section outlines one T cell receptor (beta chain) sequence together with its context. What it binds is unknown. Amplification used 60 Vbeta primers and 13 Jbeta primers. The authors' processing: Later, an analysis found roughly 80 million unique TCR beta chains, and roughly 9.9 million of these were shared. Produced via immunoSEQ multiplex PCR; TCRdb's table is partial and in-frame only. The V and J calls and clone size are taken from that table; D and trimming were inferred from the DNA. The data show a few hundred thousand clones, 80% to 95% seen once. This entry belongs to a study of cytomegalovirus exposure and HLA in healthy donors. Findings and limits, study-wide: Earlier analysis found most TCR beta V segments productive about 87% or about 30% of the time.

This CDR3 spans 15 amino acids. Germline V gene lookup returns CDR1 SEHNR and CDR2 FQNEAQ (reference sequence). Trimming removed 6 bases from V and 5 bases from J; junction bases left unmatched: 7. This receptor was identified in a girl aged 2-10 years in good health and CMV-seronegative. The sample consisted of PBMCs. The chain is built from TRBV7-9 and TRBJ2-2, with 9 nucleotides matching TRBD1. In DNA, the CDR3 is TGTGCCAGCAGGCCCGGGACAGGGAAGACCGGGGAGCTGTTTTTT. This translates into CASRPGTGKTGELFF.